The rows below give T cell receptor beta chains drawn from one sample of a study of T cell repertoires in cytomegalovirus infection. From the reads, TCRdb called clonotypes with MiXCR, one entry per CDR3 protein. The sample records approximately 240,000 distinct CDR3 sequences, more than 9% being singletons. Sequencing was performed on PBMCs. The receptors were gathered from a human donor in good health (CMV status not recorded). Some clones in this sample may be carry-over from other donors' samples. The CDR3 runs from the conserved cysteine through the conserved F or W. The D gene is left open where the match is weak. Size is omitted from some rows. Given values are once, few, many or a class for expanded clones.

j_call clone_size d_call v_call cdr3_nt cdr3_aa
TRBJ2-1 many TRBD2 TRBV7-2 TGTGCCAGCAGCTTATCTAGCGGCACCTACAATGAGCAGTTCTTC CASSLSSGTYNEQFF
TRBJ2-4 - - TRBV19 TGTGCCAGTTCAGACAGGCCGACTCGTCCGAACATTCAGTACTTC CASSDRPTRPNIQYF
TRBJ1-2 many - TRBV7-8 TGTGCCAGCAGCCCCGGGCTGGGGCCGGACTATGGCTACACCTTC CASSPGLGPDYGYTF
TRBJ2-5 many - TRBV6-6 TGTGCCAGCAGTTACGAGACCGTGGAGACCCAGTACTTC CASSYETVETQYF
TRBJ2-7 many - TRBV6-2/TRBV6-3 TGTGCCAGCAGTTACGGAGTAATTTCTAGGGAGCAGTACTTC CASSYGVISREQYF
TRBJ2-5 - - TRBV2 TGTGCCAGCAGTGCGTCGTTAGTACAAGAGACCCAGTACTTC CASSASLVQETQYF
TRBJ2-6 - TRBD2 TRBV6-1 TGTGCCAGCAGTGGACTAGCGGGGGGTATCGGGGCCAACGTCCTGACTTTC CASSGLAGGIGANVLTF
TRBJ2-3 many - TRBV7-2 TGTGCCAGCAGCCCAGAACGCTACACAGATACGCAGTATTTT CASSPERYTDTQYF
TRBJ2-1 - - TRBV20-1 TGCAGTGCTAGGGTTCCGGGGCTTTACAATGAGCAGTTCTTC CSARVPGLYNEQFF
TRBJ2-1 - - TRBV6-2/TRBV6-3 TGTGCCAGCAGTTTCCACGGCCGGAATGAGCAGTTCTTC CASSFHGRNEQFF
TRBJ1-5 - - TRBV28 TGTGCCAGCAGGGACCTAGGGGCAAATCAGCCCCAGCATTTT CASRDLGANQPQHF
TRBJ2-6 many - TRBV7-9 TGTGCCAGCAGGGAAATCTCTGGGGCCAACGTCCTGACTTTC CASREISGANVLTF
TRBJ2-7 - - TRBV7-6 TGTGCCAGCAGCTTAGCCTCTGCTGTCCGAAGGCTATACTTC CASSLASAVRRLYF
TRBJ1-1 many TRBD1 TRBV28 TGTGCCAGCAGTATCCCCCGTGGGACAGCCACTGAAGCTTTCTTT CASSIPRGTATEAFF
TRBJ2-5 few - TRBV5-4 TGTGCCAGCAGCTTGGTTCTACAAGAGACCCAGTACTTC CASSLVLQETQYF
TRBJ1-5 many - TRBV12-3/TRBV12-4 TGTGCCAGCAGCTCCACCCGTCTTAATAATCAGCCCCAGCATTTT CASSSTRLNNQPQHF
TRBJ2-2 many TRBD2 TRBV7-2 TGTGCCAGCACCCCCAAGGACTGGGACTACCCCGGGGAGCTGTTTTTT CASTPKDWDYPGELFF
TRBJ2-5 many - TRBV20-1 TGCAGTGCGAGGGGGGTTGGAGAGACCCAGTACTTC CSARGVGETQYF
TRBJ2-2 many - TRBV7-2 TGTGCCAGCAGGTATAGCGTATCGAACACCGGGGAGCTGTTTTTT CASRYSVSNTGELFF
TRBJ1-6 many TRBD1 TRBV7-2 TGTGCCAGCAGCTTGGGCAGGGGGAATAATTCACCCCTCCACTTT CASSLGRGNNSPLHF
TRBJ1-1 many - TRBV7-9 TGTGCCAGCAGCTTAAGGAGTACGGACACTGAAGCTTTCTTT CASSLRSTDTEAFF
TRBJ2-3 many TRBD2 TRBV7-2 TGTGCCAGCAGCGCCTCTAGCGGGGGGGCGCCAGATACGCAGTATTTT CASSASSGGAPDTQYF